Reported below is one T cell receptor beta chain. V dropped 1 base and J dropped 0 bases, with 25 bases sitting between them. The germline V gene has CDR1 SGHTA and CDR2 FQGTGA. CDR3 size: 21 residues. This sample is part of a study of blood T cell repertoires in COVID-19. The repertoire was sequenced with immunoSEQ multiplex PCR; TCRdb's copy has only in-frame clones and lacks some. The sample lists about 300,000 clones, around 90% occurring once. The TCR sequence derives from a woman in her 30s who had recovered from COVID-19. The V and J genes are TRBV7-3 and TRBJ2-1, with D tentatively TRBD1 (6 bases). Sequenced material: PBMCs or T cells enriched from blood (not recorded which). CDR3 sequence reads: CASSLNPIRDTTVFSYNEQFF. The CDR3 DNA reads as TGTGCCAGCAGCTTAAATCCTATTCGGGACACGACGGTATTCTCCTACAATGAGCAGTTCTTC.